The 14 T cell receptor beta chains below all came from one sample that was sequenced in a study of siplizumab effects on memory and regulatory T cells. Produced via immunoSEQ multiplex PCR; TCRdb's table is partial and in-frame only. Of over 65,000 clones listed, about 92% are singletons. The sample comprised CD8+ T cells sorted from blood. The origin of the receptors is a human donor in good health.

The V gene is TRBV5-1, the J gene TRBJ2-2; 7 positions match TRBD2. There are 15 residues in the CDR3. The V and J ends lost 3 bases and 4 bases, in that order; junction bases with no gene match: 6. Germline V gene sequence: CDR1 SGHRS, CDR2 YFSETQ. The CDR3 spells CASSSRLASTGELFF. The CDR3, as DNA: TGCGCCAGCAGCTCCCGACTAGCTTCCACCGGGGAGCTGTTTTTT. The whole variable domain, filled in from reference TRBV5-1 and TRBJ2-2, reads KAGVTQTPRYLIKTRGQQVTLSCSPISGHRSVSWYQQTPGQGLQFLFEYFSETQRNKGNFPGRFSGRQFSNSRSEMNVSTLELGDSALYLCASSSRLASTGELFFGEGSRLTVL.

This clone was counted a single time. This chain joins TRBV9 and TRBJ2-5; 9 nucleotides agree with TRBD2. The CDR3 loop spans 16 amino acids. Germline values: CDR1 SGDLS, CDR2 YYNGEE. Unmatched junction bases numbered 8, after V lost 0 bases and J lost 5 bases. CDR3 bases: TGTGCCAGCAGCGTAGGGCTAGCGGGGTTACACGAGACCCAGTACTTC. Protein: CASSVGLAGLHETQYF. The complete variable domain, with remaining parts taken from reference TRBV9 and TRBJ2-5, reads DSGVTQTPKHLITATGQRVTLRCSPRSGDLSVYWYQQSLDQGLQFLIQYYNGEERAKGNILERFSAQQFPDLHSELNLSSLELGDSALYFCASSVGLAGLHETQYFGPGTRLLVL.

V and J are TRBV19 and TRBJ2-7; D is ambiguous. The V gene lost 5 bases and the J gene lost 6 bases, with 11 bases spanning the gap. This CDR3 contains 12 residues. The germline CDR1 and CDR2 sequences are LNHDA and SQIVND (reference sequence). In DNA form, the CDR3 reads TGTGCCAGTAGTCTCGGACGGACCGAGCAGTACTTC. This translates into CASSLGRTEQYF.

The chain combines TRBV5-6 with TRBJ1-5; maybe TRBD1 (5 bases). CDR1 and CDR2 from the germline V gene are SGHDT and YYEEEE. This CDR3 is built from 12 residues. V was trimmed by 1 base and J by 11 bases, leaving 10 bases between them. CDR3 in DNA: TGTGCCAGCAGCTTGATGGGGCAAGCCCAGCATTTT. Its protein product is CASSLMGQAQHF.

In its sample, this clone was seen once. The V and J genes are TRBV5-4 and TRBJ2-7, with no clear D. V was shortened by 4 bases and J by 0 bases, with 5 bases between the two germline ends. CDR1 and CDR2 (germline): SGHNT, YYREEE (reference sequence). The CDR3 is 12 amino acids. As DNA, the CDR3 is TGTGCCAGCAGCGGAAGCTCCTACGAGCAGTACTTC. Its translation is CASSGSSYEQYF.

The chain links TRBV7-9 to TRBJ2-1; D call uncertain. CDR1 is SEHNR and CDR2 is FQNEAQ in the germline V gene (reference sequence). This CDR3 contains 12 residues. V lost 2 bases and J 9 bases, leaving 8 bases between the germline ends. The CDR3 DNA sequence: TGTGCCAGCAGCTTATCAGGTACTGAGCAGTTCTTC. It is translated as CASSLSGTEQFF.

This clone was seen a single time. This chain joins TRBV5-6 and TRBJ1-1; 7 positions match TRBD1. V was clipped by 6 bases and J by 5 bases; unmatched bases: 10. CDR1 is SGHDT and CDR2 is YYEEEE in the germline V gene. This CDR3 has 14 amino acids. DNA for the CDR3: TGTGCCAGCAACCTCCAGGGGGATTGGACTGAAGCTTTCTTT. Translation: CASNLQGDWTEAFF.

This rearrangement joins TRBV4-1 to TRBJ1-6; D possibly corresponds to TRBD1 (5 bases). V shed 0 bases and J shed 7 bases, with 7 bases lying between them. The CDR3 contains 14 residues. Germline V gives CDR1 MGHRA, CDR2 YSYEKL. The CDR3 here is CASSQEGGNSPLHF. CDR3 bases: TGCGCCAGCAGCCAAGAGGGGGGGAATTCACCCCTCCACTTT.

This clone was seen a handful of times. The J gene is TRBJ1-1, the V gene TRBV7-3, with a weak D call TRBD1 (6 bases). Germline V gene lookup returns CDR1 SGHTA and CDR2 FQGTGA. V was trimmed by 5 bases and J by 3 bases, leaving 16 bases between them. The CDR3 length is 15 residues. CDR3 sequence (DNA): TGTGCCAGCAGCCCCACAGGGCCAGGGGACACTGAAGCTTTCTTT. Its protein product is CASSPTGPGDTEAFF.

The V and J genes are TRBV14 and TRBJ1-1; unclear D gene. CDR1 is SGHDN and CDR2 is FVKESK in the germline V gene. The CDR3 is 14 residues long. Trimming shortened V by 4 bases and J by 0 bases, and 9 bases separated the two germline ends. The CDR3 region has the DNA TGTGCCAGCAGCCCGACGGCGATGAACACTGAAGCTTTCTTT. Translating it yields CASSPTAMNTEAFF.

This chain joins TRBV4-1 and TRBJ2-1; 10 nucleotides align to TRBD2. V trimming: 0 bases; J trimming: 0 bases; junction bases outside the gene matches: 8. The length of the CDR3 is 19 residues. Germline V gene lookup returns CDR1 MGHRA and CDR2 YSYEKL. This CDR3 reads CASSQDPLSGGSSYNEQFF. The CDR3 DNA reads TGCGCCAGCAGCCAAGACCCCCTTAGCGGGGGGAGCTCCTACAATGAGCAGTTCTTC.

This clone was observed once. The rearrangement uses TRBV5-4 and TRBJ1-5; TRBD1 is a possible D gene (5 bases). Germline CDR1 is SGHNT and CDR2 is YYREEE (reference sequence). The CDR3 loop spans 14 amino acids. V gave up 4 bases and J gave up 6 bases, with 14 bases separating them. The chain's CDR3 is CASSQGVPGQPQHF. The CDR3 DNA reads TGTGCCAGCAGCCAAGGGGTGCCGGGTCAGCCCCAGCATTTT.

The rearrangement links TRBV7-9 to TRBJ2-7; TRBD1 aligns across 7 bases. Germline lookup yields CDR1 SEHNR and CDR2 FQNEAQ (reference sequence). J was trimmed by 0 bases and V by 5 bases; bases with no gene match: 10. The CDR3 is 16 residues long. Here the CDR3 reads CASSPSGTETSYEQYF. The CDR3 nucleotides read TGTGCCAGCAGCCCCTCCGGGACAGAGACCTCCTACGAGCAGTACTTC.

V is TRBV5-4 and J is TRBJ1-2, with D unresolved. Trimming pared 4 bases from V and 5 bases from J, leaving 9 bases between. CDR1 is SGHNT, CDR2 YYREEE, per germline (reference sequence). This CDR3 comprises 12 residues. The CDR3 region has the DNA TGTGCCAGCAGCGACCAGGTTTATGGCTACACCTTC. Translated, it gives CASSDQVYGYTF.